One and the same sample provided the 28 T cell receptor beta chains below, sequenced in a study of T cells in localized non-small cell lung cancer. TCRdb's table, derived via immunoSEQ multiplex PCR, lists solely in-frame clones and lacks some. This table has 64,000 or so clones, approximately 87% appearing once. Sequences were derived from peripheral blood, sampled before any cancer treatment. These receptors came from a woman aged 40 to 75 with stage I lung adenocarcinoma.

The chain couples TRBV19 to TRBJ2-3; 9 bases align to TRBD2. CDR1 is LNHDA and CDR2 is SQIVND in the germline V gene (reference sequence). V was pared by 7 bases and J by 9 bases, with 11 bases of the junction left unmatched. This CDR3 comprises 14 residues. The CDR3: CASKGSGGPLTQYF. As DNA, the CDR3 is TGTGCCAGTAAAGGTAGCGGGGGACCGCTGACGCAGTATTTT. Complete variable domain (other parts from reference TRBV19 and TRBJ2-3): DGGITQSPKYLFRKEGQNVTLSCEQNLNHDAMYWYRQDPGQGLRLIYYSQIVNDFQKGDIAEGYSVSREKKESFPLTVTSAQKNPTAFYLCASKGSGGPLTQYFGPGTRLTVL.

J is TRBJ2-7 and V is TRBV28, with a possible D match to TRBD1 (6 bases). V lost 7 bases and J lost 1, with 14 bases in between. Per germline, CDR1 MDHEN and CDR2 SYDVKM. The CDR3 has 14 amino acids. The CDR3, as DNA: TGTGCCAGCACTCCACAGGGAAGTTCCTACGAGCAGTACTTC. Residues: CASTPQGSSYEQYF.

J is TRBJ1-5 and V is TRBV28; D might be TRBD1 (5 bases). V gave up 4 bases and J gave up 9 bases, with 19 bases separating them. Germline V gene data show CDR1 as MDHEN and CDR2 as SYDVKM. CDR3 length: 15 amino acids. CDR3 sequence reads: CASSYQTGGSGPQHF. DNA for the CDR3: TGTGCCAGCAGTTACCAAACAGGCGGCTCTGGGCCCCAGCATTTT.

V usage is TRBV27 and J usage is TRBJ2-7; a weak D match, TRBD1 (6 bases). This CDR3 has 14 residues. Germline CDR1 reads MNHEY; CDR2 reads SMNVEV (reference sequence). V was cut by 5 bases and J by 3 bases, with 14 bases left in between. CDR3 nucleotides: TGTGCCAGCAGTCCGGACAGCAGGATCTACGAGCAGTACTTC. Translation: CASSPDSRIYEQYF.

The V gene is TRBV9, the J gene TRBJ2-7, with TRBD1 matching 8 bases. Germline values: CDR1 SGDLS, CDR2 YYNGEE. The ends lost 5 bases at V and 6 bases at J; junction bases unmatched: 10. CDR3 size: 14 residues. CDR3 residues: CASSSRTGLGEQYF. The CDR3 nucleotides are TGTGCCAGCAGTAGCCGGACAGGGCTCGGCGAGCAGTACTTC.

The gene calls are TRBV6-1 and TRBJ1-2; D gene ambiguous. Trimming shortened V by 2 bases and J by 8 bases, and 6 bases separated the two germline ends. The CDR3 runs 11 residues. Germline loops: CDR1 MNHNS, CDR2 SASEGT. Here the CDR3 DNA reads TGTGCCAGCAGTGAACTAGGGGGCTACACCTTC. Protein sequence: CASSELGGYTF.

By sample fraction, this clone is medium-sized. The J gene is TRBJ2-2, the V gene TRBV6-4; no firm D call. This CDR3 is 16 amino acids long. The V end was cut by 6 bases, the J end by 0 bases, with 14 bases between. Germline loops: CDR1 MRHNA, CDR2 SNTAGT. The DNA for the CDR3 is TGTGCCAGCAGCCCCGCGGCGGATCCGAACACCGGGGAGCTGTTTTTT. Protein: CASSPAADPNTGELFF.

The chain is built from TRBV19 and TRBJ1-1, with 8 bases lining up with TRBD1. Per the germline V gene, CDR1 is LNHDA and CDR2 is SQIVND (reference sequence). J was trimmed by 7 bases and V by 6 bases; bases with no gene match: 10. CDR3 length: 14 residues. The CDR3 DNA follows: TGTGCCAGTAGCCTCCAGGGGGCGCTGGGTGAAGCTTTCTTT. Encoded protein: CASSLQGALGEAFF.

This clone has a handful of counts. The chain is built from TRBV28 and TRBJ1-2; 8 bases are a match to TRBD1. The ends lost 6 bases at V and 4 bases at J; junction bases unmatched: 7. Germline CDR1 and CDR2: MDHEN and SYDVKM. This CDR3 comprises 14 residues. CDR3 sequence: CASRWTGISYGYTF. The CDR3 nucleotides read TGTGCCAGCAGGTGGACAGGGATCAGCTATGGCTACACCTTC.

This chain links TRBV6-6 with TRBJ1-1; D call uncertain. There are 14 residues in the CDR3. V lost 7 bases to trimming and J lost 0 bases, with 12 bases between them. CDR1 is MNHNY, CDR2 SVGAGI, per germline (reference sequence). CDR3 DNA: TGTGCCAGCACTAGAGGCAGCATGAACACTGAAGCTTTCTTT. It translates to CASTRGSMNTEAFF.

V and J are TRBV7-9 and TRBJ2-7; 7 positions match TRBD1. This CDR3 region has 15 residues. V trimming: 5 bases; J trimming: 6 bases; junction bases outside the gene matches: 13. Looked up from germline, CDR1 is SEHNR and CDR2 is FQNEAQ (reference sequence). The CDR3 protein is CASSAPGQRKSEQYF. Written as DNA, the CDR3 is TGTGCCAGCAGCGCCCCGGGACAGCGAAAGTCCGAGCAGTACTTC.

The rearrangement joins TRBV5-4 to TRBJ2-1; possibly TRBD2 for D (6 bases). This CDR3 has 15 residues. CDR1 and CDR2 (germline): SGHNT, YYREEE (reference sequence). V gave up 0 bases and J gave up 9 bases, with 16 bases separating them. DNA of the CDR3: TGTGCCAGCAGCTTGGGGGGACTCCTATTTGGTGAGCAGTTCTTC. Its protein product is CASSLGGLLFGEQFF.

The rearrangement uses TRBV7-8 and TRBJ2-1; 7 nucleotides agree with TRBD2. CDR1 and CDR2 from the germline V gene are SGHVS and FQNEAQ. Trimming took 1 base from V and 1 from J; bases not matched to a gene: 7. CDR3 length: 17 residues. The chain's CDR3 is CASSLDPASGSYNEQFF. The CDR3 bases are TGTGCCAGCAGCTTAGATCCCGCTAGCGGTTCCTACAATGAGCAGTTCTTC.

The V gene is TRBV7-2, the J gene TRBJ1-5; no definite D call. In germline, CDR1 is SGHTA, CDR2 FQGNSA. This CDR3 has 15 residues. V was cut by 1 base and J by 3 bases, with 10 bases left in between. The CDR3 spells CASSLGLSSNQPQHF. CDR3 coding DNA: TGTGCCAGCAGCTTAGGTCTCAGCTCCAATCAGCCCCAGCATTTT.

The rearrangement joins TRBV23-1 to TRBJ2-7, with a possible D match to TRBD2 (6 bases). Being an ORF, TRBV23-1 has a function that is uncertain. CDR3 length: 17 amino acids. Trimming pared 7 bases from V and 3 bases from J, leaving 25 bases between. DNA of the CDR3: TGCGCCAGCAAACAGATCGACGGGACTCCGAACAACTACGAGCAGTACTTC. Amino acids: CASKQIDGTPNNYEQYF.

This clone was counted once. A read error may produce the germline difference seen at one junction end. The chain links TRBV29-1 to TRBJ1-1; D is uncertain. This CDR3 has 12 amino acids. Germline lookup yields CDR1 SQVTM and CDR2 ANQGSEA. The CDR3 bases are TGCAGCGTCGAAGTCATGGGTGGTGTAGCTTTCTTT. This encodes CSVEVMGGVAFF.

The chain employs TRBV6-6 and TRBJ1-5, with 8 bases identical to TRBD1. J was trimmed by 5 bases and V by 6 bases; bases with no gene match: 3. From germline, CDR1 is MNHNY and CDR2 SVGAGI (reference sequence). CDR3 length: 13 residues. The CDR3 loop is CASRGTGDQPQHF. The CDR3, as DNA: TGTGCCAGCAGGGGGACAGGTGATCAGCCCCAGCATTTT.

The rearrangement links TRBV7-9 to TRBJ1-1; tentative D call: TRBD1 (5 bases). CDR3 length: 16 residues. V lost 2 bases and J 1 base, leaving 14 bases between the germline ends. Per the germline V gene, CDR1 is SEHNR and CDR2 is FQNEAQ (reference sequence). This chain's CDR3 is CASSLWTRGRNTEAFF. CDR3 DNA sequence: TGTGCCAGCAGCTTATGGACAAGGGGAAGGAACACTGAAGCTTTCTTT.

The V and J genes are TRBV15 and TRBJ2-2; 8 bases agree with TRBD1. After removal of 0 bases from V and 7 bases from J, the junction contained 7 bases not matched to a gene. Germline CDR1 is LNHNV and CDR2 is YYDKDF (reference sequence). The CDR3 is 16 residues long. CDR3 protein: CATSRDIPGGGGELFF. CDR3 nucleotide sequence: TGTGCCACCAGCAGAGATATACCAGGGGGCGGCGGGGAGCTGTTTTTT.

The genes are TRBV14 and TRBJ2-1; 8 positions agree with TRBD2. J gave up 10 bases and V 1 base, and 9 bases lay outside the gene matches. The CDR3 spans 15 residues. The germline V gene has CDR1 SGHDN and CDR2 FVKESK. The CDR3 nucleotides read TGTGCCAGCAGCCAAGTGGGTAGCGGGGCGGGCGAGCAGTTCTTC. It specifies CASSQVGSGAGEQFF.

V and J are TRBV12-5 and TRBJ2-1; TRBD2 matches at 14 bases. Losses at the gene ends were 6 bases for V and 6 bases for J; bases not matched to a gene: 4. CDR1 and CDR2 from the germline V gene are LGHNT and FRNRAP. This CDR3 has 15 residues. In DNA, the CDR3 is TGTGCTAGTGGACCGGGACTAGCGGGGGCCAATGAGCAGTTCTTC. Translated: CASGPGLAGANEQFF.

The DNA for the CDR3 is TGTGCCAGCAGTAAACAGACCCAGGCTAACAATCAGCCCCAGCATTTT. It codes for CASSKQTQANNQPQHF. The V call is TRBV2, the J call TRBJ1-5; D is unresolved. V lost 5 bases and J 3 bases, leaving 17 bases between the germline ends. The CDR3 length is 16 residues. Germline V CDR1 and CDR2: SNHLY, FYNNEI.

This sequence joins TRBV27 and TRBJ2-3; the D gene is possibly TRBD1 (6 bases). Trimming pared 6 bases from V and 1 base from J, leaving 17 bases between. Germline assignment: CDR1 MNHEY and CDR2 SMNVEV (reference sequence). The CDR3 runs 16 residues. The CDR3 bases are TGTGCCAGCAGCAACCCTCGGGACACCCGCACAGATACGCAGTATTTT. Amino acids: CASSNPRDTRTDTQYF.

The chain uses TRBV19 and TRBJ2-7; D is possibly TRBD1 or TRBD2 (6 bases each). This CDR3 has 14 residues. V shed 3 bases and J shed 2 bases, with 11 bases lying between them. The germline V gene encodes CDR1 LNHDA and CDR2 SQIVND (reference sequence). The chain's CDR3 is CASSIQGGTYEQYF. CDR3 in DNA: TGTGCCAGTAGTATTCAAGGGGGGACCTACGAGCAGTACTTC.

V usage is TRBV25-1 and J usage is TRBJ2-7; the D gene is possibly TRBD1 (7 bases). Trimming stripped 10 bases from V and 1 base from J, with 17 bases between. Per germline, CDR1 MGHDK and CDR2 SYGVNS. This CDR3 region has 14 residues. The CDR3 sequence is CATAGQLSSYEQYF. DNA of the CDR3: TGTGCCACCGCGGGACAGCTTTCTTCCTACGAGCAGTACTTC.

This clone appeared a single time. The V and J genes are TRBV21-1 and TRBJ1-2; the D call TRBD1 from the table was never checked on the DNA. TRBV21-1 is flagged as a pseudogene. This CDR3 region has 14 residues. For the CDR3, the DNA is TGTGCCAGCAGCAAGGGGACAGGAATCTATGGCTACACCTTC. Encoded protein: CASSKGTGIYGYTF.

The chain links TRBV6-1 to TRBJ2-1, with TRBD2 matching over 13 bases. J lost 6 bases, V lost 3 bases, and 5 bases had no gene match. Germline assignment: CDR1 MNHNS and CDR2 SASEGT. This CDR3 has 16 residues. The CDR3 here is CASSERGLAGTNEQFF. CDR3 nucleotides: TGTGCCAGCAGTGAGCGGGGACTAGCGGGGACCAATGAGCAGTTCTTC.

V is TRBV19 and J is TRBJ1-5, with D hard to call. Germline loops: CDR1 LNHDA, CDR2 SQIVND (reference sequence). The V end lost 8 bases, the J end lost 2 bases, and 10 bases lay between the germline ends. The CDR3 loop spans 13 amino acids. In DNA, the CDR3 is TGTGCCAGTTTAAAGGTGGGCAATCAGCCCCAGCATTTT. This codes for CASLKVGNQPQHF.